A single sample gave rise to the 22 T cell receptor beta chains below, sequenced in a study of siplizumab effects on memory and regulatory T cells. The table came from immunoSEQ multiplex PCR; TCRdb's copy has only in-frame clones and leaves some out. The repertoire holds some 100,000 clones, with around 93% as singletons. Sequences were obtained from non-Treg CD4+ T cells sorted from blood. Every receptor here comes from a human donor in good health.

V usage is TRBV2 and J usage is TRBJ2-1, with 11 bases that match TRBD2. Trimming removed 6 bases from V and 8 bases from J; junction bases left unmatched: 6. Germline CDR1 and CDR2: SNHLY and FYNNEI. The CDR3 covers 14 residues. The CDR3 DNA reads TGTGCCAGCAGCGAACTAGCGGGAGTAGATGAGCAGTTCTTC. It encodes CASSELAGVDEQFF.

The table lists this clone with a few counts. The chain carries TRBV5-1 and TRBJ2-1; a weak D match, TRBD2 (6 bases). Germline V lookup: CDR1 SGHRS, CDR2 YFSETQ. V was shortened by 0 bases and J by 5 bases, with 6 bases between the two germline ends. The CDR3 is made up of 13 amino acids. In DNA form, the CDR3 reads TGCGCCAGCAGCTTGGGGACTAACAATGAGCAGTTCTTC. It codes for CASSLGTNNEQFF.

CDR3 region: CASSPGYEQYF. CDR3 coding DNA: TGTGCCAGCTCACCGGGCTACGAGCAGTACTTC. The rearrangement joins TRBV18 to TRBJ2-7; D is undetermined. The ends were cut back, 3 bases at V and 3 bases at J, with 3 bases in the middle. The CDR3 runs to 11 residues. The germline CDR1 and CDR2 sequences are KGHSH and LQKENI.

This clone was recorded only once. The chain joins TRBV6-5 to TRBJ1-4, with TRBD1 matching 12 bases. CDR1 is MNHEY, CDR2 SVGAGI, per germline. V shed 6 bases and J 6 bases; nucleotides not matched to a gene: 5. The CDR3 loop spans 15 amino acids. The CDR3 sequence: CASSSRDRGHEKLFF. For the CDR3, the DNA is TGTGCCAGCAGCAGCCGGGACAGGGGGCATGAAAAACTGTTTTTT.

The CDR3 loop reads CASSSGTGKSADTQYF. The CDR3 DNA follows: TGTGCCAGCAGCTCCGGGACAGGGAAAAGTGCAGATACGCAGTATTTT. V is TRBV7-3 and J is TRBJ2-3; 9 bases fit TRBD1. V shed 4 bases, J shed 4 bases, and the junction held 9 bases outside the gene matches. Germline assignment: CDR1 SGHTA and CDR2 FQGTGA. This CDR3 comprises 16 residues.

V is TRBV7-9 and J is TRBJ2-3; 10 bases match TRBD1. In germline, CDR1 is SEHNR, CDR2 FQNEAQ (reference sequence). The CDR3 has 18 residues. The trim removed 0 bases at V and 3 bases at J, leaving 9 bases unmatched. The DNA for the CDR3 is TGTGCCAGCAGCTTAGCCGCCTTAGGACAGGGGGTAACAGATACGCAGTATTTT. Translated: CASSLAALGQGVTDTQYF.

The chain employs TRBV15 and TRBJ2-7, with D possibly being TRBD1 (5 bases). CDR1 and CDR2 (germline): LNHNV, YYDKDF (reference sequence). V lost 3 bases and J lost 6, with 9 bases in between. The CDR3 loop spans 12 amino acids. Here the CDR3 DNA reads TGTGCCACCAGCAGGGCAGGGTCCGAGCAGTACTTC. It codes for CATSRAGSEQYF.

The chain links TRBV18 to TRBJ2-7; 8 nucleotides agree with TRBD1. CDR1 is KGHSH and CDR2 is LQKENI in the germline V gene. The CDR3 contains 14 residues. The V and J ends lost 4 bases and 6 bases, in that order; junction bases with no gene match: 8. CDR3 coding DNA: TGTGCCAGCTCACGAGGACAGGGCACTGCCGAGCAGTACTTC. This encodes CASSRGQGTAEQYF.

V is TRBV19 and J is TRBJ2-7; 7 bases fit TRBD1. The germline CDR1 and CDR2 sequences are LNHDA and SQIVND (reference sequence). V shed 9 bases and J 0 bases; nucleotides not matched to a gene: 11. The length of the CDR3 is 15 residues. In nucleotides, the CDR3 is TGTGCCAGCAAACGGACAGGCCCGAGCTCCTACGAGCAGTACTTC. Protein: CASKRTGPSSYEQYF. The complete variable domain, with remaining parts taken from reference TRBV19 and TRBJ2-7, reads DGGITQSPKYLFRKEGQNVTLSCEQNLNHDAMYWYRQDPGQGLRLIYYSQIVNDFQKGDIAEGYSVSREKKESFPLTVTSAQKNPTAFYLCASKRTGPSSYEQYFGPGTRLTVT.

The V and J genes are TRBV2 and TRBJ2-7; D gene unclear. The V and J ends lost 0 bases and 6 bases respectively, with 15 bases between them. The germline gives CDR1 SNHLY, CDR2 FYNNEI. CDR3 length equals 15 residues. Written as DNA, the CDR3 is TGTGCCAGCAGTGAAGCGATAGGGTTTTTGTTCGAGCAGTACTTC. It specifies CASSEAIGFLFEQYF.

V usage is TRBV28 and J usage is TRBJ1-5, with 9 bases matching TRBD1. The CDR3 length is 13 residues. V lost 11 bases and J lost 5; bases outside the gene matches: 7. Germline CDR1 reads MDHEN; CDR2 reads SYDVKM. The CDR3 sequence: CADGRTGDQPQHF. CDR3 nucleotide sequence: TGTGCCGACGGGCGGACAGGGGATCAGCCCCAGCATTTT.

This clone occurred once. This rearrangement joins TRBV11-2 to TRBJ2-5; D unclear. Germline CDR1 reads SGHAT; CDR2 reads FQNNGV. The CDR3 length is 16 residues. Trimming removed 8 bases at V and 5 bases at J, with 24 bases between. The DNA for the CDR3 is TGTGCCAGCGCGCATTCCGAAGTACCAGATCGGGAGACCCAGTACTTC. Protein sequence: CASAHSEVPDRETQYF.

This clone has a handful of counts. The CDR3 nucleotides are TGTGCCGTTATGCGAAGGGATAATGAAAAACTGTTTTTT. This sequence encodes CAVMRRDNEKLFF. The chain recombines TRBV28 with TRBJ1-4; no clear D gene. The CDR3 has 13 amino acids. CDR1 and CDR2 from the germline V gene are MDHEN and SYDVKM. V dropped 11 bases and J dropped 4 bases, with 14 bases sitting between them.

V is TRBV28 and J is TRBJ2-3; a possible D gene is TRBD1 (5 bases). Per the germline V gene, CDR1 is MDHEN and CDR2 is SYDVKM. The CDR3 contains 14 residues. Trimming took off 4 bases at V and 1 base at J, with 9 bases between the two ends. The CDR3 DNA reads TGTGCCAGCAGTTGGCAGGGCGGCACAGATACGCAGTATTTT. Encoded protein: CASSWQGGTDTQYF.

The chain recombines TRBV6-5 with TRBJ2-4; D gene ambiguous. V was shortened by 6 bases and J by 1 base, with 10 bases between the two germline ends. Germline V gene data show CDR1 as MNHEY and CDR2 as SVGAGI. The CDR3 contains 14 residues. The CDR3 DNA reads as TGTGCCAGCAGGCCGAACGAGGCCAAAAACATTCAGTACTTC. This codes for CASRPNEAKNIQYF.

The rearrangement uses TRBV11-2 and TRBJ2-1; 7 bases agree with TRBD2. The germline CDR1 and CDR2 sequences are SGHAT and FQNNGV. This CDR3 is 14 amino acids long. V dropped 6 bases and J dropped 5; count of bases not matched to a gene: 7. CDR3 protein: CASSPGLKHNEQFF. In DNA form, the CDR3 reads TGTGCCAGCAGTCCGGGACTAAAACACAATGAGCAGTTCTTC.

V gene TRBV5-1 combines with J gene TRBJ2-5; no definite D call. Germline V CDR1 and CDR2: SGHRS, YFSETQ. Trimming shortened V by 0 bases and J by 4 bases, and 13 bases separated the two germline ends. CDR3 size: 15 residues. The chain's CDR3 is CASSLDQAFGETQYF. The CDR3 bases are TGCGCCAGCAGCTTGGATCAGGCCTTCGGAGAGACCCAGTACTTC.

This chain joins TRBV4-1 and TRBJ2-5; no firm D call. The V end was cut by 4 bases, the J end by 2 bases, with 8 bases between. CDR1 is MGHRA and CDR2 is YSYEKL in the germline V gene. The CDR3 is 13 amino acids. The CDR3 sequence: CASSPRTQETQYF. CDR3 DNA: TGCGCCAGCAGCCCAAGGACGCAAGAGACCCAGTACTTC.

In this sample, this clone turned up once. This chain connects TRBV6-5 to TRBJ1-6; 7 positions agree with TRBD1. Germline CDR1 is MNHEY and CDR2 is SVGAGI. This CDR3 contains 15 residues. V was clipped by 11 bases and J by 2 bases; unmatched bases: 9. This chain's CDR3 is CASTGTVAYNSPLHF. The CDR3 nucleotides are TGTGCCTCGACAGGGACTGTTGCCTATAATTCACCCCTCCACTTT.

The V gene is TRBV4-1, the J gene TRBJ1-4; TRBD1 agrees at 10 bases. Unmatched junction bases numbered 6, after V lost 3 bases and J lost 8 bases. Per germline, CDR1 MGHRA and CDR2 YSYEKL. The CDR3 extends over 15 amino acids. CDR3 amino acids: CASSQPTGGREKLFF. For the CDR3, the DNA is TGCGCCAGCAGCCAGCCGACAGGGGGCCGGGAAAAACTGTTTTTT.

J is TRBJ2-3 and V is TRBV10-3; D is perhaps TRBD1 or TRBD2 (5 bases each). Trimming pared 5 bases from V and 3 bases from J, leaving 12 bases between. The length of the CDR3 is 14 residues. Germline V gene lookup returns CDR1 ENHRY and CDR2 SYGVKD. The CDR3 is CAISPGTRTDTQYF. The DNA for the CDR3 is TGTGCCATCAGTCCCGGGACCAGGACAGATACGCAGTATTTT.

As DNA, the CDR3 is TGTGCCAGCAGTTACGGAGAGACCCAGTACTTC. This codes for CASSYGETQYF. The rearrangement uses TRBV6-6 and TRBJ2-5; D is unresolved. Deletions cut 2 bases from V and 4 bases from J, with 2 bases between. CDR1 MNHNY and CDR2 SVGAGI come from the germline V gene (reference sequence). This CDR3 contains 11 residues.